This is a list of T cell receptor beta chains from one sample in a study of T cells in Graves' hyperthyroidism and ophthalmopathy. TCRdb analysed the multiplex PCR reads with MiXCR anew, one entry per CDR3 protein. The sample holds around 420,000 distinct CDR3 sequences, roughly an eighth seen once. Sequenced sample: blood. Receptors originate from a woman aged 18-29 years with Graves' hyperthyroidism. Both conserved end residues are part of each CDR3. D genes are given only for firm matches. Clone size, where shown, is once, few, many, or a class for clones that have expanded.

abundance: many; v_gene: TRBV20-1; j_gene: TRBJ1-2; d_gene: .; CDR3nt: TGCAGTGCTAGAGATGGTTCTGGGGTAGTAGGAGGCTACACCTTC; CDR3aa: CSARDGSGVVGGYTF
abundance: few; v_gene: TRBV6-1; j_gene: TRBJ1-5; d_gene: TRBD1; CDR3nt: TGTGCCAGCAGCCATAGCGGGACAGGGGTGTATCAGCCCCAGCATTTT; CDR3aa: CASSHSGTGVYQPQHF
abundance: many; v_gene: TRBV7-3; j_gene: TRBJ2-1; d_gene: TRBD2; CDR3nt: TGTGCCAGCAGCTTAGAAGCGGGAGGGCCTATCGATGAGCAGTTCTTC; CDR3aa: CASSLEAGGPIDEQFF
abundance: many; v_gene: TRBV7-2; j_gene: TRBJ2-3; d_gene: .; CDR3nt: TGTGCCAGCAGCTTAGGGTACCGGGAGTCGGGGGATACGCAGTATTTT; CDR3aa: CASSLGYRESGDTQYF
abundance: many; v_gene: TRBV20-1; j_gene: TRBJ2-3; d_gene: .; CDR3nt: TGCAGTGCACATGACACGTGGGGCACAGATACGCAGTATTTT; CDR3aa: CSAHDTWGTDTQYF
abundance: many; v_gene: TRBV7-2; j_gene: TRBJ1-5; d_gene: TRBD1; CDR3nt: TGTGCCAGCAGCTTAGTCGGGACAGGGGGTCAGCCCCAGCATTTT; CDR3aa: CASSLVGTGGQPQHF
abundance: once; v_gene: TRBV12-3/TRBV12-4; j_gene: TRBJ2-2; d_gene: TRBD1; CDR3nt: TGTGCCAGCAAACTTGGGACAGCGAACACCGGGGAGCTGTTTTTT; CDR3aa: CASKLGTANTGELFF
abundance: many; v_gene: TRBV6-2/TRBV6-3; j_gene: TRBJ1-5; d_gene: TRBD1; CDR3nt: TGTGCCAGCAGTTACATCCCGACAGGGGGCAATCAGCCCCAGCATTTT; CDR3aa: CASSYIPTGGNQPQHF
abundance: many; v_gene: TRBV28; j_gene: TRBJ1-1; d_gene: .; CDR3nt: TGTGCCAGCAGTTTAAGTGTGCCGAACACTGAAGCTTTCTTT; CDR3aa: CASSLSVPNTEAFF
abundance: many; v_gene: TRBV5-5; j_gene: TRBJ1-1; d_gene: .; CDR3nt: TGTGCCAGCAGCTTATATTCAGGGTCGAACACTGAAGCTTTCTTT; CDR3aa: CASSLYSGSNTEAFF
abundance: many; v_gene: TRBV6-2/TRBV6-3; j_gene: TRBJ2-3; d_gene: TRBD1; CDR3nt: TGTGCCAGCAGTCCCTACGGACAGGGGAACACAGATACGCAGTATTTT; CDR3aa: CASSPYGQGNTDTQYF
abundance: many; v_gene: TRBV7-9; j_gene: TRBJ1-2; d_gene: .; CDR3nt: TGTGCCAGCAGCTTAATGGTTGGACAAGACTATGGCTACACCTTC; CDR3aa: CASSLMVGQDYGYTF
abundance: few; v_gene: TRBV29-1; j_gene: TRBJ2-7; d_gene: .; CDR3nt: TGCAGCGTTGCCACAAGCACCTACGAGCAGTACTTC; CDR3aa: CSVATSTYEQYF
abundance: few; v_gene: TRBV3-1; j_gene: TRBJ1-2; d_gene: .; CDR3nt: TGTGCCAGCAGCCAGAGAGGGGCTGACGGTTTAAACGGCTACACCTTC; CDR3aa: CASSQRGADGLNGYTF
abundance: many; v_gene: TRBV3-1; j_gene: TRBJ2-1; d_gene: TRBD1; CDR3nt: TGTGCCAGCAGCCAAAGGAGGACAGGGGGCGATGAGCAGTTCTTC; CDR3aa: CASSQRRTGGDEQFF
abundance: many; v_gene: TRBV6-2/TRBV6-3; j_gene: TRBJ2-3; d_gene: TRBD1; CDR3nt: TGTGCCAGCAGTTACCGAGGGACAGGGGGCTGGGAAGATACGCAGTATTTT; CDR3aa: CASSYRGTGGWEDTQYF
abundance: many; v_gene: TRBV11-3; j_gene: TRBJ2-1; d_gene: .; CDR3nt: TGTGCCAGCAGCCCCAGGGGCGGGACCTACAATGAGCAGTTCTTC; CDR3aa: CASSPRGGTYNEQFF
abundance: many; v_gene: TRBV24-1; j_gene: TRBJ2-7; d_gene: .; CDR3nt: TGTGCCACCAGTGAAGTGGACCGATACTACGAGCAGTACTTC; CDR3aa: CATSEVDRYYEQYF
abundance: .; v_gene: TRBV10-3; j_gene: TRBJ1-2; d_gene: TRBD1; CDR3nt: TGTGCCATCAGCAACCGGGACAGGATAGGCTATGGCTACACCTTC; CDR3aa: CAISNRDRIGYGYTF
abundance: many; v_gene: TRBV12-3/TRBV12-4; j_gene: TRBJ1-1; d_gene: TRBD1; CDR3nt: TGTGCCAGCAGTCTACGGACAGGCCTAAACACTGAAGCTTTCTTT; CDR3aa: CASSLRTGLNTEAFF
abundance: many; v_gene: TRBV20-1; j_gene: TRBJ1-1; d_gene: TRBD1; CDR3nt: TGCAGTGCTCGAGGGGGCGCGAACACTGAAGCTTTCTTT; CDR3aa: CSARGGANTEAFF
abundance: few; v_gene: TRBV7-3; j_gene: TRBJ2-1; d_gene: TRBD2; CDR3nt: TGTGCCAGCAGCCCCCTTGAGGGACTAGATTGGGCTGAGCAGTTCTTC; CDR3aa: CASSPLEGLDWAEQFF
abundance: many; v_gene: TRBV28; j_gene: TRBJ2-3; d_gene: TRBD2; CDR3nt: TGTGCCAGCAGTTTACCCGGGACTAATACAGATACGCAGTATTTT; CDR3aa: CASSLPGTNTDTQYF
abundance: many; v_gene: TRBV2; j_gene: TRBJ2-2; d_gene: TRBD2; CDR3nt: TGTGCCAGCAGAGCGGGAGTCATAACCGGGGGGCTGTTTTTT; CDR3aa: CASRAGVITGGLFF
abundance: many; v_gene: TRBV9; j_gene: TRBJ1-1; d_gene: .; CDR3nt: TGTGCCAGCAGCGTAACGGCGAACACTGAAGCTTTCTTT; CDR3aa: CASSVTANTEAFF
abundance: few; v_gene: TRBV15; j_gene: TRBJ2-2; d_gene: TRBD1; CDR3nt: TGTGCCACCGGCCGGGACAGCAACACCGGGGAGCTGTTTTTT; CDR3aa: CATGRDSNTGELFF
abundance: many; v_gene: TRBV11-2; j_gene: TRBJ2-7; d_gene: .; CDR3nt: TGTGCCAGCAGCTTAGTGGACTACTCCTACGAGCAGTACTTC; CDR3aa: CASSLVDYSYEQYF
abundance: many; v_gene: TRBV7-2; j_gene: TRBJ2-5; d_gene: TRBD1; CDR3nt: TGTGCCAGCAGCCTGGGAGACAGGGTTTTGAAGACCCAGTACTTC; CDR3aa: CASSLGDRVLKTQYF
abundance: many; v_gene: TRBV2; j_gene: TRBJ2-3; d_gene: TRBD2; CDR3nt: TGTGCCAGCAGTGAAGCGCTTGAGGCTAGCGGGAGGAGGGCAGATACGCAGTATTTT; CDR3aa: CASSEALEASGRRADTQYF
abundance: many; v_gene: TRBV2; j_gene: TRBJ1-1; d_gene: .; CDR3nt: TGTGCCAGCAGTGAAAGGACGTCGGGCACTGAAGCTTTCTTT; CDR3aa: CASSERTSGTEAFF
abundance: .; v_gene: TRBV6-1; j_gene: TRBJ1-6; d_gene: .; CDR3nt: TGTGCCAGCAGTTTAACCCGACCCGGGGGCGGGAATTCACCCCTCCACTTT; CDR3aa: CASSLTRPGGGNSPLHF
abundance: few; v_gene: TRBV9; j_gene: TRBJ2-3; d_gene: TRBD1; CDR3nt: TGTGCCAGCAGTCGTAGCTTGGGGGGACAGGGGGCTGATACGCAGTATTTT; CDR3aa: CASSRSLGGQGADTQYF
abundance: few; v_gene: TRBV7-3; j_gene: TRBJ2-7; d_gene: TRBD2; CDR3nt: TGTGCCAGCAGCTTAATGGCGGGAGGGGCGGAGGAGCAGTACTTC; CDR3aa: CASSLMAGGAEEQYF
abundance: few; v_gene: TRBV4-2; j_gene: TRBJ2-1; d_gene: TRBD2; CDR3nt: TGTGCCAGCCAGGAGCGGGAGACCTACAATGAGCAGTTCTTC; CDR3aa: CASQERETYNEQFF
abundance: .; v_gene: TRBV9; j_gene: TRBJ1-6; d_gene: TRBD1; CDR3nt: TGTGCCAGCAGCGTAGAGACAGGGATCGGTTCACCCCTCCACTTT; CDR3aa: CASSVETGIGSPLHF
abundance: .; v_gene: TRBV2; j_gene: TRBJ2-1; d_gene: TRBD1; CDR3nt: TGTGCCAGCCACAGGGACAGCTCTCCCTACGAGCAGCACTTC; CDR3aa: CASHRDSSPYEQHF
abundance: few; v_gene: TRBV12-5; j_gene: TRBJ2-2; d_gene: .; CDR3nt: TGTGCTAGTGGTTCCCGCCCGGGGGGCCGCACCGGGGAGCTGTTTTTT; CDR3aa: CASGSRPGGRTGELFF
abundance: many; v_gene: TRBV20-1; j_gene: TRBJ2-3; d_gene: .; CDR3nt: TGCAGTGCTAGGGCGACTGGCACAGATACGCAGTATTTT; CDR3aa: CSARATGTDTQYF
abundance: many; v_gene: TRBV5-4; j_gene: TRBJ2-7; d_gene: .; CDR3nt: TGTGCCAGCAGCCCGATAGTAGGCGAGCAGTACTTC; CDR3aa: CASSPIVGEQYF
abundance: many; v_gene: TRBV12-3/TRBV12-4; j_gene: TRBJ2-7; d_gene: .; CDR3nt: TGTGCCAGCAGATCAAGCGGAAACTACGAGCAGTACTTC; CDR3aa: CASRSSGNYEQYF
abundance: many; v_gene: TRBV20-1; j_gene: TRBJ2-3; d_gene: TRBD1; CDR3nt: TGCAGTGCTCAGCACAGGGGGCGCGGCACAGATACGCAGTATTTT; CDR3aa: CSAQHRGRGTDTQYF
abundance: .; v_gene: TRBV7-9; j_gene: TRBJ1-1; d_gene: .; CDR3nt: TGTGCCAGCAGCTCGGGTGGGAGGACTGAAGCTTTCTTT; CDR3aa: CASSSGGRTEAFF
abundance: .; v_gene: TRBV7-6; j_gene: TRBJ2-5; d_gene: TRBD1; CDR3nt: TGTGCCAGCAGCCCGGGACAGGGTTTAGAGACCCAGTACTTC; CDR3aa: CASSPGQGLETQYF
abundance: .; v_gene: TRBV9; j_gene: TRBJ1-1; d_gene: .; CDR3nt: TGTGCCAGCAATCCGGGACACACGAACACTGAAGCTTTCTTT; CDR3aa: CASNPGHTNTEAFF
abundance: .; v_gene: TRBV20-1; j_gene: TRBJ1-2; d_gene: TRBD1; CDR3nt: TGCAGTGCTAGAGATCCAATAAGTCGGGACAGGGGACCCCCTAACTATGGCTACACCTTC; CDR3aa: CSARDPISRDRGPPNYGYTF
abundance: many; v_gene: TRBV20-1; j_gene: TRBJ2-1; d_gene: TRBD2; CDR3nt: TGCAGTGCTAGCCAACTAGCGGGAGGAGGTGAGCAGTTCTTC; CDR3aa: CSASQLAGGGEQFF
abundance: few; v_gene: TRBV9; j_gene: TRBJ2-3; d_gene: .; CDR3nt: TGTGCCAGCAGCCTCGAGTGGGGGCAGAATACGCAGTATTTT; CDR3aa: CASSLEWGQNTQYF
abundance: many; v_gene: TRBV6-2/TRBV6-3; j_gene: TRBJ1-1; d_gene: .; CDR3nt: TGTGCCAGCAGCCTGACCGGGGGAGCGAACACTGAAGCTTTCTTT; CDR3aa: CASSLTGGANTEAFF
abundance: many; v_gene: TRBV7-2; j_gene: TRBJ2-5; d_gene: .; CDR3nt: TGTGCCAGCAGCTTAGTCGGTCGACTAGACAAAGAGACCCAGTACTTC; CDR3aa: CASSLVGRLDKETQYF